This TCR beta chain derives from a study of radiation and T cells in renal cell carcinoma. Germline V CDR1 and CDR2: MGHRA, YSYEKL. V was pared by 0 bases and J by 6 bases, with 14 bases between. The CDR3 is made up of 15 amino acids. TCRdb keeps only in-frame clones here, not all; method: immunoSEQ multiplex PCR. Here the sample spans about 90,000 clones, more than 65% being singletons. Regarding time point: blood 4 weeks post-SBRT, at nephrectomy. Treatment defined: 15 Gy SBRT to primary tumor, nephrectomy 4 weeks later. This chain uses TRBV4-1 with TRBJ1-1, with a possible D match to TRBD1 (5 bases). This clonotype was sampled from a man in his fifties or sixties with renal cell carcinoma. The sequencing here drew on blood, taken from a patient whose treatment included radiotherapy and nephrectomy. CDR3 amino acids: CASSQDPSWGAEAFF. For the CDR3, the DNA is TGCGCCAGCAGCCAAGATCCTTCCTGGGGCGCTGAAGCTTTCTTT.